These T cell receptor beta chains were read from a single sample in a study of response to subunit inactivated influenza vaccine. TCRdb used MiXCR to reprocess the RT-PCR reads, holding one entry per CDR3 protein. The table shows about 190,000 distinct CDR3 sequences, with around an eighth occurring only once. The input for sequencing was CD8+ T cells sorted from PBMCs, taken about 5 days after vaccination. The source of these receptors is a man aged 50-60 years who received an inactivated influenza vaccine. Both conserved end residues are part of each CDR3. Each record gives: J gene, clone size, D gene, V gene, CDR3 protein, CDR3 DNA. D genes are given only for firm matches. Rows may omit the clone size; those that give it use once, few, many or a size class.

TRBJ2-1 NA NA TRBV3-1 CASSQGRRAYNEQFF TGTGCCAGCTCCCAAGGACGTAGGGCCTACAATGAGCAGTTCTTC
TRBJ2-5 few NA TRBV2 CASNEPGRETQYF TGTGCCAGCAATGAACCAGGACGAGAGACCCAGTACTTC
TRBJ2-1 many NA TRBV20-1 CSARSSRDWTNEQFF TGCAGTGCTAGGAGTAGTAGGGACTGGACCAACGAGCAGTTCTTC
TRBJ2-7 NA NA TRBV20-1 CSARRRGAYEQYF TGCAGTGCTAGAAGGAGGGGCGCCTACGAGCAGTACTTC
TRBJ2-3 NA NA TRBV27 CASSLYVGGVTDTQYF TGTGCCAGCAGTTTATACGTGGGGGGAGTCACAGATACGCAGTATTTT
TRBJ1-1 few NA TRBV6-1 CASSEVRPTEAFF TGTGCCAGCAGTGAAGTACGGCCCACTGAAGCTTTCTTT
TRBJ2-3 NA NA TRBV6-2/TRBV6-3 CASSYSFGWGDTQYF TGTGCCAGCAGTTACTCGTTCGGGTGGGGGGATACGCAGTATTTT
TRBJ1-5 NA NA TRBV7-8 CASSLARDSNQPQHF TGTGCCAGCAGCTTAGCAAGGGATAGCAATCAGCCCCAGCATTTT
TRBJ2-1 NA NA TRBV28 CASSFLPDNEQFF TGTGCCAGCAGTTTTCTTCCGGACAATGAGCAGTTCTTC
TRBJ2-7 NA TRBD2 TRBV24-1 CATRRGDRRYEQYF TGTGCCACCAGACGGGGGGATAGACGCTACGAGCAGTACTTC
TRBJ2-1 NA NA TRBV3-1 CASSQLLGNNEQFF TGTGCCAGCAGCCAACTACTCGGAAACAATGAGCAGTTCTTC
TRBJ1-5 NA NA TRBV4-3 CASSQDGRPSQPQHF TGCGCCAGCAGCCAAGATGGCAGACCCAGTCAGCCCCAGCATTTT
TRBJ2-1 few NA TRBV7-9 CASSWVPFIDEQFF TGTGCCAGCAGCTGGGTCCCCTTTATCGATGAGCAGTTCTTC
TRBJ1-1 NA NA TRBV7-9 CASSFQLTEAFF TGTGCCAGCAGCTTCCAGTTGACTGAAGCTTTCTTT
TRBJ2-7 few NA TRBV7-3 CASSQNCTKLPSNEQYF TGTGCCAGCAGCCAGAATTGCACCAAGTTACCGAGTAATGAGCAGTACTTC
TRBJ2-3 NA TRBD2 TRBV11-2 CASSSSGLAGTDTQYF TGTGCCAGCAGCTCCTCCGGACTAGCGGGGACAGATACGCAGTATTTT
TRBJ1-1 NA TRBD1 TRBV11-2 CASSIDRGREAFF TGTGCCAGCAGCATCGACAGGGGGCGCGAAGCTTTCTTT
TRBJ2-1 few NA TRBV15 CATSRDRGGSYNEQFF TGTGCCACCAGCAGAGACAGAGGGGGCTCCTACAATGAGCAGTTCTTC
TRBJ2-1 NA NA TRBV14 CASSQDLGRVYNEQFF TGTGCCAGCAGCCAAGATCTCGGCCGGGTCTACAATGAGCAGTTCTTC
TRBJ2-1 NA TRBD2 TRBV7-9 CASSLGLAGAQGQFF TGTGCCAGCAGCCTGGGACTAGCGGGAGCCCAAGGTCAGTTCTTC
TRBJ2-5 once TRBD1 TRBV7-2 CASSFYRGETQYF TGTGCCAGCAGCTTTTACAGGGGAGAGACCCAGTACTTC
TRBJ1-5 NA NA TRBV6-1 CASSALYVFNQPQHF TGTGCCAGCAGTGCCCTGTATGTTTTCAATCAGCCCCAGCATTTT
TRBJ2-1 few NA TRBV10-3 CAISEALLNEQFF TGTGCCATCAGTGAGGCACTCCTCAATGAGCAGTTCTTC
TRBJ2-1 few TRBD2 TRBV9 CASSVGAGGYNEQFF TGTGCCAGCAGCGTAGGAGCGGGAGGTTACAATGAGCAGTTCTTC
TRBJ2-1 NA NA TRBV4-2 CASSQDMGRNNEQFF TGTGCCAGCAGCCAAGATATGGGACGGAACAATGAGCAGTTCTTC
TRBJ2-7 NA TRBD2 TRBV4-3 CASSGIGLSGRHEQYF TGCGCCAGCAGCGGAATAGGTCTTAGCGGGAGACACGAGCAGTACTTC
TRBJ2-5 NA NA TRBV27 CASAALALQETQYF TGTGCCAGCGCTGCGCTAGCCCTCCAAGAGACCCAGTACTTC
TRBJ2-7 NA TRBD2 TRBV7-9 CASSSGIGRAGEQYF TGTGCCAGCAGCTCCGGAATCGGGAGGGCAGGCGAGCAGTACTTC
TRBJ2-5 few TRBD1 TRBV20-1 CSALGGQADQETQYF TGCAGTGCCCTGGGGGGACAGGCGGACCAAGAGACCCAGTACTTC
TRBJ2-2 many TRBD2 TRBV29-1 CSVESKLAGGVTGELFF TGCAGCGTTGAATCTAAATTGGCGGGAGGGGTAACCGGGGAGCTGTTTTTT
TRBJ1-6 many NA TRBV3-1 CASSQDLRTASSPLHF TGTGCCAGCAGCCAAGATCTTAGGACAGCCAGTTCACCCCTCCACTTT
TRBJ2-1 NA NA TRBV5-1 CASSLGSGADNEQFF TGCGCCAGCAGCTTGGGCTCAGGGGCCGACAATGAGCAGTTCTTC
TRBJ2-2 few NA TRBV7-9 CASAQGGELFF TGTGCCAGCGCCCAGGGCGGGGAGCTGTTTTTT
TRBJ1-1 few NA TRBV7-9 CANAPPGNTEAFF TGTGCCAACGCGCCACCGGGGAACACTGAAGCTTTCTTT
TRBJ2-1 few NA TRBV7-3 CASSLTASSYNEQFF TGTGCCAGCAGCTTAACTGCGAGCTCCTACAATGAGCAGTTCTTC
TRBJ1-1 many NA TRBV4-3 CASSQDSRGGSTEAFF TGCGCCAGCAGCCAAGATTCGCGGGGAGGGAGCACTGAAGCTTTCTTT
TRBJ2-1 few TRBD2 TRBV7-9 CASSPLERELYNEQFF TGTGCCAGCAGCCCTCTCGAGCGGGAGCTCTACAATGAGCAGTTCTTC
TRBJ1-5 NA TRBD1 TRBV6-5 CASSYWGGQVSYSNQPQHF TGTGCCAGCAGTTACTGGGGGGGACAGGTTAGCTATAGCAATCAGCCCCAGCATTTT
TRBJ2-7 few NA TRBV7-9 CASSNQGRDFSYEQYF TGTGCCAGCAGCAACCAGGGGCGGGACTTTAGCTACGAGCAGTACTTC
TRBJ2-5 few NA TRBV28 CASSLSHSGETQYF TGTGCCAGCAGTTTATCCCACTCTGGGGAGACCCAGTACTTC
TRBJ2-7 NA NA TRBV7-9 CASSPRAAYEQYF TGTGCCAGCAGCCCCCGTGCGGCCTACGAGCAGTACTTC
TRBJ2-5 few NA TRBV30 CAWSVRYLGVYGIAPETQYF TGTGCCTGGAGTGTACGGTATTTGGGAGTGTACGGTATCGCCCCAGAGACCCAGTACTTC
TRBJ2-7 few TRBD2 TRBV20-1 CSVQRGLAGVKQYF TGCAGTGTCCAGAGGGGACTAGCGGGGGTTAAGCAGTACTTC
TRBJ2-1 NA NA TRBV29-1 CSVERLGYNEQFF TGCAGCGTTGAAAGGCTTGGATACAATGAGCAGTTCTTC
TRBJ2-7 few NA TRBV5-6 CASSPLYSDSYEQYF TGTGCCAGCAGCCCCCTATACTCGGACTCCTACGAGCAGTACTTC
TRBJ1-6 many NA TRBV4-1 CASSQVLDDNSPLHF TGCGCCAGCAGCCAAGTCCTAGATGATAATTCACCCCTCCACTTT
TRBJ1-1 many NA TRBV5-1 CASSLVGRIIADTEAFF TGCGCCAGCAGCTTGGTAGGTAGGATCATAGCCGACACTGAAGCTTTCTTT
TRBJ1-1 few NA TRBV29-1 CSVWGMNTEAFF TGCAGCGTTTGGGGGATGAACACTGAAGCTTTCTTT
TRBJ2-7 few NA TRBV20-1 CSARFREQYF TGCAGTGCTAGGTTTCGCGAGCAGTACTTC
TRBJ2-3 few NA TRBV13 CASSLGPSDTQYF TGTGCCAGCAGCTTAGGACCGTCAGATACGCAGTATTTT
TRBJ2-5 NA NA TRBV15 CATSRGEGAVRETQYF TGTGCCACCAGCAGGGGAGAAGGAGCCGTCCGGGAGACCCAGTACTTC
TRBJ1-5 few NA TRBV7-9 CASSPPGGSNQPQHF TGTGCCAGCAGCCCGCCCGGGGGCAGCAATCAGCCCCAGCATTTT